The source of this T cell receptor (beta chain) is a study of tissue T cells after allogeneic stem cell transplantation. Germline V gene lookup returns CDR1 KGHTA and CDR2 FRNEEI. The CDR3 covers 19 residues. V shed 1 base, J shed 0 bases, and the junction held 8 bases outside the gene matches. The assay was immunoSEQ multiplex PCR, and TCRdb's table has in-frame clones only and misses some. The profile shows more than 6,000 clones, roughly 40% of them singletons. Worth noting for this clone: No antigen is known for it. Gene names follow the mouse nomenclature. The CDR3 extends 1 residue past the end of the read, so its final part is completed from the germline J gene.

Specified time point: mouse harvest day 7 after allogeneic transplant. Each mouse received 10^7 T-cell-depleted marrow cells plus 10^6 splenic CD5+ T cells by tail vein. Findings of the study overall: In patients and mice, blood and spleen missed much of tissue repertoire.

The chain employs TRBV24 and TRBJ1-5, with 11 bases that match TRBD1. The TCR comes from a female BALB/c mouse given C57BL/6 T cells with graft-versus-host disease after an allogeneic hematopoietic cell transplant. The specimen was skin. The CDR3 sequence is CASSLSGTGGVYNNQAPLF. Partial CDR3 DNA: TGTGCCAGCAGTCTGTCTGGGACAGGGGGGGTTTATAACAACCAGGCTCCGCTT.